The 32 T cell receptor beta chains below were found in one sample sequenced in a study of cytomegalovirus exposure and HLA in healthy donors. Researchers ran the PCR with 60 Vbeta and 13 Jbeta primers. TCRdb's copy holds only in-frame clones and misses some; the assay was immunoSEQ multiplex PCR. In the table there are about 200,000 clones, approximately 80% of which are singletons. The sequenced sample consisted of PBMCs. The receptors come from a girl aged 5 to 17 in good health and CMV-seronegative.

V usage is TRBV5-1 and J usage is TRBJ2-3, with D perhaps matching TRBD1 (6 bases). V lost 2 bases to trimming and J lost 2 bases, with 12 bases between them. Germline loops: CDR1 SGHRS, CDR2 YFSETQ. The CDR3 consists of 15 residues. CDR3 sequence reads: CASSFEGQITDTQYF. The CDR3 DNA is TGCGCCAGCAGCTTTGAAGGACAGATCACAGATACGCAGTATTTT.

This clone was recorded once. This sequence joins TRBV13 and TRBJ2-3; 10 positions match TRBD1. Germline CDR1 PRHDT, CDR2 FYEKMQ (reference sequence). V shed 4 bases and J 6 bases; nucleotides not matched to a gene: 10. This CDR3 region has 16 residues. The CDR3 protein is CASSSIRQGAGDTQYF. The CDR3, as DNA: TGTGCCAGCAGCTCGATAAGACAGGGGGCAGGGGATACGCAGTATTTT.

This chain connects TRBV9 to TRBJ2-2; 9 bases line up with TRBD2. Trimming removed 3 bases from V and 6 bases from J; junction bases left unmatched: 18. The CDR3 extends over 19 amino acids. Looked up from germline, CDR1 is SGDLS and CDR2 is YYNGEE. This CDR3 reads CASSGGSSSGVQAPGELFF. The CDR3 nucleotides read TGTGCCAGCAGCGGGGGGTCCTCTAGCGGGGTTCAAGCCCCCGGGGAGCTGTTTTTT.

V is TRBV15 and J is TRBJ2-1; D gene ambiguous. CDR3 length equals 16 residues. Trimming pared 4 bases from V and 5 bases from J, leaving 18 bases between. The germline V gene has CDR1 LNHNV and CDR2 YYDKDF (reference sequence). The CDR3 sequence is CATSTSYSLRDNEQFF. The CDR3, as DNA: TGTGCCACCAGCACCTCCTACAGTCTCCGTGACAATGAGCAGTTCTTC.

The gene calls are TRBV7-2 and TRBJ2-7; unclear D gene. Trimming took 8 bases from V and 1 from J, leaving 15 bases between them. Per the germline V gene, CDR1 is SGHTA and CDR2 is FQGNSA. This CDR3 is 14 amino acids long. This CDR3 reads CASRPGYGSYEQYF. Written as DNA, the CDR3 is TGTGCCAGCCGACCTGGGTACGGGTCCTACGAGCAGTACTTC.

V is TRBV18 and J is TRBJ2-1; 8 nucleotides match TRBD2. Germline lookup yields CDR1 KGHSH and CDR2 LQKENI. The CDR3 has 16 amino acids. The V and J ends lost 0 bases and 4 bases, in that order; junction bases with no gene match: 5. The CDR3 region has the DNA TGTGCCAGCTCACCACCGGGCCTAGCGGGTTACAATGAGCAGTTCTTC. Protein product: CASSPPGLAGYNEQFF.

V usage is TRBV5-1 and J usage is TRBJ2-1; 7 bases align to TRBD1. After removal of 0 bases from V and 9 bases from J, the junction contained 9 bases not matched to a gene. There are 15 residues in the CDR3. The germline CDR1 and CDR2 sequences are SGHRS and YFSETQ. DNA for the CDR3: TGCGCCAGCAGCTTGGAGTCGGGCTACAGGGGTGAGCAGTTCTTC. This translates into CASSLESGYRGEQFF.

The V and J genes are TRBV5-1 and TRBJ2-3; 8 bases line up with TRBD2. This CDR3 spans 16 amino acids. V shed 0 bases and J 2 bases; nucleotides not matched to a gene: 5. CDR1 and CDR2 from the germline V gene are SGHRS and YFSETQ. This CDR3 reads CASSLVSGGNTDTQYF. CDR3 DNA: TGCGCCAGCAGCTTGGTGTCGGGGGGGAACACAGATACGCAGTATTTT.

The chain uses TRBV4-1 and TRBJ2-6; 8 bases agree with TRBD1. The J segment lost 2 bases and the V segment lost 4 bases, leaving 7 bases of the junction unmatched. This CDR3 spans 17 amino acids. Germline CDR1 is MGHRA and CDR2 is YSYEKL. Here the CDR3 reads CASSLGQGYTGANVLTF. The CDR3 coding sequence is TGCGCCAGCAGCCTCGGACAGGGATATACTGGGGCCAACGTCCTGACTTTC.

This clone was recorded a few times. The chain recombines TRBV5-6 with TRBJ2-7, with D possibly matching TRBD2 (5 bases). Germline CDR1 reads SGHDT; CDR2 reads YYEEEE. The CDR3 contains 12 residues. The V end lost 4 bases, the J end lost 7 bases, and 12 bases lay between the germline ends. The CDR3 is CASSPDGDEQYF. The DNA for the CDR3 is TGTGCCAGCAGCCCGGACGGGGATGAGCAGTACTTC.

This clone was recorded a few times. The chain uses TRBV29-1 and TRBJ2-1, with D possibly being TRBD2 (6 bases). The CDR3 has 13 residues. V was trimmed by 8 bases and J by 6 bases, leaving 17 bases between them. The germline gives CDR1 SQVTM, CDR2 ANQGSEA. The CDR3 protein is CSPRLVFFNEQFF. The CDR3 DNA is TGCAGCCCCCGACTAGTTTTTTTCAATGAGCAGTTCTTC.

CDR3 residues: CASSQPGGSSYNEQFF. The DNA for the CDR3 is TGCGCCAGCAGCCAACCAGGGGGTAGCTCCTACAATGAGCAGTTCTTC. The chain employs TRBV4-3 and TRBJ2-1, with 7 positions matching TRBD1. J was trimmed by 0 bases and V by 2 bases; bases with no gene match: 4. This CDR3 comprises 16 residues. Per the germline V gene, CDR1 is LGHNA and CDR2 is YSLEER.

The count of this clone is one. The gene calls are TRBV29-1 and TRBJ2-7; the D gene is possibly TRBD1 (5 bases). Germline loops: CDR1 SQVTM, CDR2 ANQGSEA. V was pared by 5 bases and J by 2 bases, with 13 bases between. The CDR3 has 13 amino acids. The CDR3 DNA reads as TGCAGCGTTTCTTGGACAAACACCTACGAGCAGTACTTC. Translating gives CSVSWTNTYEQYF.

CDR3 in amino acids: CASSYSAGDPQHF. The DNA of the CDR3 is TGTGCCAGCAGTTACTCAGCCGGAGATCCCCAGCATTTT. The chain couples TRBV6-6 to TRBJ1-5, with D uncertain. The CDR3 covers 13 residues. Germline V CDR1 and CDR2: MNHNY, SVGAGI (reference sequence). Trimming left V 0 bases short and J 10 bases short, with 10 bases between.

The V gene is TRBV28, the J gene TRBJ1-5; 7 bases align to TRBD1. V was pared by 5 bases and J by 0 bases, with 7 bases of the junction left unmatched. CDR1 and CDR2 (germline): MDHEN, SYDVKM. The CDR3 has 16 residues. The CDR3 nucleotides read TGTGCCAGCAGTGTCGGGACAGTCTATAGCAATCAGCCCCAGCATTTT. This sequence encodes CASSVGTVYSNQPQHF.

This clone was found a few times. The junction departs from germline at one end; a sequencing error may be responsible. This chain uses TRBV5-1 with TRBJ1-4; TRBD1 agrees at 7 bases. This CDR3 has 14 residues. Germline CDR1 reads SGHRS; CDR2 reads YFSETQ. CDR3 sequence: CASSLGQGHEKLFF. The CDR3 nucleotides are TGCGCCAGCAGCTTGGGACAGGGCCATGAAAAATTGTTTTTT.

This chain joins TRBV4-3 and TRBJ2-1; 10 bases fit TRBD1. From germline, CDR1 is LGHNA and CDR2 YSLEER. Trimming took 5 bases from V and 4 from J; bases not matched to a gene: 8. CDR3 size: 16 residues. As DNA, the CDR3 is TGCGCCAGCAGCGCCTGGACAGGGGGTAATTACAATGAGCAGTTCTTC. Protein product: CASSAWTGGNYNEQFF.

CDR3 nucleotides: TGTGCCAGCTCACCACTCGGGGGGGAGGGAGAAGCTTTCTTT. Amino acid sequence: CASSPLGGEGEAFF. This chain joins TRBV18 and TRBJ1-1; TRBD1 is a possible D gene (5 bases). Germline CDR1 reads KGHSH; CDR2 reads LQKENI. The ends were cut back, 1 base at V and 8 bases at J, with 14 bases in the middle. This CDR3 comprises 14 residues.

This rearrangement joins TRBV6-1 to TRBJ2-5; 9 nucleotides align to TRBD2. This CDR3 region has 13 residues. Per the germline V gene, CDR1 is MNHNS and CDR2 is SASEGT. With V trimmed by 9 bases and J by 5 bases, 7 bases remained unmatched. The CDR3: CASQRGEGETQYF. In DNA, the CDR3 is TGTGCCAGTCAGCGGGGGGAGGGTGAGACCCAGTACTTC.

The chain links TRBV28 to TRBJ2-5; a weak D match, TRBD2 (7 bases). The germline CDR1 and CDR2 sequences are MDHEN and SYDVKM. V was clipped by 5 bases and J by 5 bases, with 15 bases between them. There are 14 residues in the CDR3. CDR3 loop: CASSLGGPQETQYF. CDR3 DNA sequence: TGTGCCAGCAGTCTCGGGGGGCCCCAGGAGACCCAGTACTTC.

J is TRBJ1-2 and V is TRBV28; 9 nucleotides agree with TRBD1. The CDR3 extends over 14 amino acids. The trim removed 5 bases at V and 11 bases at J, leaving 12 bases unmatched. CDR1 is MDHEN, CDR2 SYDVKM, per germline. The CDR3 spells CASSNLGQGTLYTF. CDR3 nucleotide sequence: TGTGCCAGCAGTAACCTTGGACAGGGGACCCTTTACACCTTC.

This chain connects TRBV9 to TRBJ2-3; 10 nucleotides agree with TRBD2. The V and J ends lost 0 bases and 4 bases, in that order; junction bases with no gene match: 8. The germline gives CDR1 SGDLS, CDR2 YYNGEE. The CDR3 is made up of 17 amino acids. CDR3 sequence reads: CASSVGGIAGGSDTQYF. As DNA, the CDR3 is TGTGCCAGCAGCGTAGGGGGAATAGCGGGGGGTTCAGATACGCAGTATTTT.

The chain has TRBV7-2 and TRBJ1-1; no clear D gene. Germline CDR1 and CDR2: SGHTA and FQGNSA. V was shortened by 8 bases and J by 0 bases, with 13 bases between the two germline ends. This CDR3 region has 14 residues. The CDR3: CASSPAPMNTEAFF. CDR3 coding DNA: TGTGCCAGCTCCCCCGCCCCTATGAACACTGAAGCTTTCTTT.

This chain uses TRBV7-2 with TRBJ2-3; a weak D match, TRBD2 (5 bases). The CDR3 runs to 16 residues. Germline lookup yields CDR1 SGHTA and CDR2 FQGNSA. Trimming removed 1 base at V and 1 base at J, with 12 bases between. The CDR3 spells CASSLEGGWGTDTQYF. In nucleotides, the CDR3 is TGTGCCAGCAGCTTAGAAGGCGGGTGGGGCACAGATACGCAGTATTTT. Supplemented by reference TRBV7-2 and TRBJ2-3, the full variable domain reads GAGVSQSPSNKVTEKGKDVELRCDPISGHTALYWYRQSLGQGLEFLIYFQGNSAPDKSGLPSDRFSAERTGGSVSTLTIQRTQQEDSAVYLCASSLEGGWGTDTQYFGPGTRLTVL.

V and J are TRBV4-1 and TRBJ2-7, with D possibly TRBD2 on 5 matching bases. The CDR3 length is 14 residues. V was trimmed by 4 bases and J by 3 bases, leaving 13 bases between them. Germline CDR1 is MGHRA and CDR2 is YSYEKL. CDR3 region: CASSRERRGYEQYF. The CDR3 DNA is TGCGCCAGCAGCCGGGAGAGGAGAGGCTACGAGCAGTACTTC.

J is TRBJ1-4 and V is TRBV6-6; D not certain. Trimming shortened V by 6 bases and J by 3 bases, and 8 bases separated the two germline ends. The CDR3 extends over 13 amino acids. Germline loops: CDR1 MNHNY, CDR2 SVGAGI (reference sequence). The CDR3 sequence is CASSPRANEKLFF. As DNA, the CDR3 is TGTGCCAGCAGCCCGCGGGCTAATGAAAAACTGTTTTTT.

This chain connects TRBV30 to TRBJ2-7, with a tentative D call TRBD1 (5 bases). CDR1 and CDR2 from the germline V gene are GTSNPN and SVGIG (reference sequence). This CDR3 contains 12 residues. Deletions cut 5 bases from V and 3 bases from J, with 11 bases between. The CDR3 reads CAWGKDNYEQYF. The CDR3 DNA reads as TGTGCCTGGGGAAAGGACAACTACGAGCAGTACTTC.

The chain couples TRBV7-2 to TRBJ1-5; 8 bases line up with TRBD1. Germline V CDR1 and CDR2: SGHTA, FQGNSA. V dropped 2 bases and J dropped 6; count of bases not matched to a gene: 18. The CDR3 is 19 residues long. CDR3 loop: CASSLRWTGKSSWAQPQHF. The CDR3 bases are TGTGCCAGCAGCTTACGGTGGACAGGGAAATCCTCTTGGGCTCAGCCCCAGCATTTT.

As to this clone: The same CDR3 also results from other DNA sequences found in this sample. CDR3 nucleotide sequence: TGCAGCGTCGGGGGGCTAGCGGTGAATTACGAGCAGTACTTC. It encodes CSVGGLAVNYEQYF. The chain uses TRBV29-1 and TRBJ2-7, with D possibly being TRBD2 (7 bases). V was pared by 6 bases and J by 4 bases, with 19 bases between. CDR1 and CDR2 (germline): SQVTM, ANQGSEA. CDR3 length equals 14 residues.

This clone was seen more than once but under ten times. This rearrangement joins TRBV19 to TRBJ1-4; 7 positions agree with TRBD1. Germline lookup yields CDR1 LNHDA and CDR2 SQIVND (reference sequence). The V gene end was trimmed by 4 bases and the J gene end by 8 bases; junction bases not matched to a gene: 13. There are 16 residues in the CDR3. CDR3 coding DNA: TGTGCCAGTAGTAGCGCTGGGACAGTCACTTGGGAAAAACTGTTTTTT. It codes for CASSSAGTVTWEKLFF.

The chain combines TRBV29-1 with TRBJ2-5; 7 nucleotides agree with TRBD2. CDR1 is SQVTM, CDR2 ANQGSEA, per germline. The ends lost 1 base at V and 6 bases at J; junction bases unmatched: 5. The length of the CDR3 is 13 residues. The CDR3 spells CSVEGGGPKTQYF. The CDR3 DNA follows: TGCAGCGTTGAAGGCGGGGGTCCAAAGACCCAGTACTTC.

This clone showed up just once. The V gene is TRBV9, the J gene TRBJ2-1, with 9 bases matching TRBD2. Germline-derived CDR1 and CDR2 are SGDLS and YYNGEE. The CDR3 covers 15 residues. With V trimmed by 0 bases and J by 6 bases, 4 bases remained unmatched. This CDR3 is CASSVGGLASNEQFF. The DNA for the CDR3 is TGTGCCAGCAGCGTAGGTGGACTAGCGAGCAATGAGCAGTTCTTC.